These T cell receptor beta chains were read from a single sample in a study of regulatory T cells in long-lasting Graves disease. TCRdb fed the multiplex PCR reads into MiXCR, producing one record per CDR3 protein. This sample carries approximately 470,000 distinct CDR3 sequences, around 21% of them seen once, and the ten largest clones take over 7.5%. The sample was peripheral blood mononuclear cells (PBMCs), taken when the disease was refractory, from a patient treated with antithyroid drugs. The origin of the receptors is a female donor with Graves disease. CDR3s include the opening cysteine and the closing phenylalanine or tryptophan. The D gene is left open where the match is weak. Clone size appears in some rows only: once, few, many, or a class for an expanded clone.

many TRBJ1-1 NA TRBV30 TGTGCCTGGAGTGAGGGTTCTACGACTGAAGCTTTCTTT CAWSEGSTTEAFF
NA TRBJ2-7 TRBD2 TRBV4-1 TGCGCCAGCAGCGGACTAGCGGGAGGGCGATACGAGCAGTACTTC CASSGLAGGRYEQYF
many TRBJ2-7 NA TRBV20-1 TGCAGTGCTAGGGCGACGGACAGTACCTTCTACGAGCAGTACTTC CSARATDSTFYEQYF
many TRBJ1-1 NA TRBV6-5 TGTGCCAGCAGTTACTTTCAGGAGAACACTGAAGCTTTCTTT CASSYFQENTEAFF
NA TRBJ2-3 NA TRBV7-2 TGTGCCAGCAGCTTAGGTGTTAGCGCAGATACGCAGTATTTT CASSLGVSADTQYF
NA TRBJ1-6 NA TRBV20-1 TGCAGTGCTAGAGCCCCGGACAGAGATAATTCACCCCTCCACTTT CSARAPDRDNSPLHF
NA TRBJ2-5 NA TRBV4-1 TGCGCCAGCAGCTGGGCCCAACAAGAGACCCAGTACTTC CASSWAQQETQYF
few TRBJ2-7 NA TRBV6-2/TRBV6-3 TGTGCCAGCATAACCCCATGGGGGTCCTACGAGCAGTACTTC CASITPWGSYEQYF
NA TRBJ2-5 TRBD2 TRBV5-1 TGCGCCAGCAGATTTACGGGACTAGCCGGCAAGGAGACCCAGTACTTC CASRFTGLAGKETQYF
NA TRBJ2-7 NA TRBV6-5 TGTGCCAGCAGTTACCCAGCAGCCTACGAGCAGTACTTC CASSYPAAYEQYF
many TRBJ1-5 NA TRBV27 TGTGCCAGCAGTCCCCAGGGTTATGGTCAGCCCCAGCATTTT CASSPQGYGQPQHF
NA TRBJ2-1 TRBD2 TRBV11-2 TGTGCCAGCAGCTTAGGAGCGGGGTTGGATGAGCAGTTCTTC CASSLGAGLDEQFF
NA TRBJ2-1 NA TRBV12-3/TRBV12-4 TGTGCCAGCAGCCCGAGATTTGTGTTCAATGAGCAGTTCTTC CASSPRFVFNEQFF
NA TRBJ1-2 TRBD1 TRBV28 TGTGCCAGCAGTTGGACAGGGGAAGGCTACACCTTC CASSWTGEGYTF
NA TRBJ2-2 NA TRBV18 TGTGCCAGCTCGGCATTCGGACAGAACACCGGGGAGCTGTTTTTT CASSAFGQNTGELFF
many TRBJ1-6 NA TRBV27 TGTGCCAGCAGTTTCGGCCTTCCGAGTTCACCCCTCCACTTT CASSFGLPSSPLHF
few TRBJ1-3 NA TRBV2 TGTGCCAGCAGTTTTTTTACTGGAAACACCATATATTTT CASSFFTGNTIYF
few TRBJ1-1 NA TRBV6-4 TGTGCCAGCAGTGACGGTTTGGCAGGACCTGGGGCTTTCTTT CASSDGLAGPGAFF
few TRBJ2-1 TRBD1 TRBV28 TGTGCCAGCAGACAGGGGGCGCTTAGCGGGCATGAGCAGTTCTTC CASRQGALSGHEQFF
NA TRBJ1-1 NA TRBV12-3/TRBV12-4 TGTGCCGGCAGTTTCCTCACTGAAGCTTTCTTT CAGSFLTEAFF
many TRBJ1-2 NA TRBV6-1 TGTGCCAGCAGGGGGATAAGAGAGTCCGTCAGCTATGGCTACACCTTC CASRGIRESVSYGYTF
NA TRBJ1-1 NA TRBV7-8 TGTGCCAGCAGCTCCCGGACAGTCGGGGGAAAGTATGCTTTCTTT CASSSRTVGGKYAFF
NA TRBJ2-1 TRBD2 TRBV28 TGTGCCAGCAGTTCAACTAGCGGGAGGGACAATGAGCAGTTCTTC CASSSTSGRDNEQFF
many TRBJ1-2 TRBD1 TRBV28 TGTGCCAGCAGGCTAAGTCCAGGGGGCTATGGCTACACCTTC CASRLSPGGYGYTF
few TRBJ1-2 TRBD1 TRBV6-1 TGTGCCAGCAGCTCCCGGGGACAGGGGGCTGTCTATGGCTACACCTTC CASSSRGQGAVYGYTF
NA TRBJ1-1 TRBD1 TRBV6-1 TGTGCCAGTTCTAACAGGGGCCCTCCCGATGAAGCTTTCTTT CASSNRGPPDEAFF
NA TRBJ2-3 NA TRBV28 TGTGCCAGCAGCCTGTTTGGGGGGAGCACAGATACGCAGTATTTT CASSLFGGSTDTQYF
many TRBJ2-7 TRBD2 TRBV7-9 TGTGCCAGCAGCTCCCCGGGGGGGCAGAGCTCCTACGAGCAGTACTTC CASSSPGGQSSYEQYF
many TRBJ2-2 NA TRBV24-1 TGTGCCACCACAGCGTCGAACACCGGGGAGCTGTTTTTT CATTASNTGELFF
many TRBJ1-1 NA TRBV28 TGTGCCAGCAGTTTAGGGTGGACAGTGAACACTGAAGCTTTCTTT CASSLGWTVNTEAFF
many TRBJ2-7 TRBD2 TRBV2 TGTGCCAGCAGCCCATCCATCGGGGGGTCCTACGAGCAGTACTTC CASSPSIGGSYEQYF
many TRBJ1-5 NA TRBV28 TGTGCCAGCAGTTTTCGACAGATAAATGATCAGCCCCAGCATTTT CASSFRQINDQPQHF
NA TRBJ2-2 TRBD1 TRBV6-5 TGTGCCAGCAGTTACTCATCAGACAGGGAAGGCACCGGGGAGCTGTTTTTT CASSYSSDREGTGELFF
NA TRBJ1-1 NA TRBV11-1 TGTGCCAGCAGCTTATCAGCTGGGGTGAACACTGAAGCTTTCTTT CASSLSAGVNTEAFF
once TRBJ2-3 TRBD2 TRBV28 TGTGCCAGCAGTTTACGGCGGGGGTTAGGGTCAGATACGCAGTATTTT CASSLRRGLGSDTQYF
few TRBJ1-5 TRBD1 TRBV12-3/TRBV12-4 TGTGCCAGCAGTTTAAGCTATTCAGGGGGCTCACAGCCCCAGCATTTT CASSLSYSGGSQPQHF
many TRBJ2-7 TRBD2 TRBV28 TGTGCCAGCAGTTTATGGCGGGAGGTCTCCTACGAGCAGTACTTC CASSLWREVSYEQYF
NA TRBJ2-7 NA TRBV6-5 TGTGCCAGCAGTTACTCGTTGGGGTTCCTTTCCTACGAGCAGTACTTC CASSYSLGFLSYEQYF